One and the same sample provided the 31 T cell receptor beta chains below, sequenced in a study of T cell responses to AZD1222 COVID-19 vaccine. Repertoires were generated with immunoSEQ multiplex PCR, while TCRdb's copy carries only in-frame clones and drops some. Seen here are 130,000 to 150,000 clones, approximately 91% observed once, and the top ten hold roughly 3.8%. The specimen comprised peripheral blood, sampled 28 days after the second AZD1222 dose. These receptors were taken from an adult who received the AZD1222 COVID-19 vaccine.

The chain carries TRBV7-9 and TRBJ2-3, with 16 bases lining up with TRBD2. CDR3 length: 17 amino acids. CDR1 and CDR2 (germline): SEHNR, FQNEAQ (reference sequence). V was pared by 5 bases and J by 0 bases, with 2 bases of the junction left unmatched. This chain's CDR3 is CASSPGLAGGSTDTQYF. CDR3 in DNA: TGTGCCAGCAGCCCGGGACTAGCGGGGGGGAGCACAGATACGCAGTATTTT. Using reference TRBV7-9 and TRBJ2-3 for the parts outside the CDR3, the full variable domain is DTGVSQNPRHKITKRGQNVTFRCDPISEHNRLYWYRQTLGQGPEFLTYFQNEAQLEKSRLLSDRFSAERPKGSFSTLEIQRTEQGDSAMYLCASSPGLAGGSTDTQYFGPGTRLTVL.

This chain connects TRBV6-5 to TRBJ2-1; D not certain. The CDR3 is made up of 16 amino acids. The germline V gene has CDR1 MNHEY and CDR2 SVGAGI. V was pared by 0 bases and J by 1 base, with 10 bases between. The CDR3 DNA is TGTGCCAGCAGTTACTCGATCCGGGTATCCTACAATGAGCAGTTCTTC. Its protein is CASSYSIRVSYNEQFF.

CDR3 nucleotide sequence: TGCGCCAGCAGCTTGGAGGGGAACACTGAAGCTTTCTTT. It yields the protein CASSLEGNTEAFF. The chain joins TRBV5-1 to TRBJ1-1; D gene uncertain. Trimming cost V 0 bases and J 1 base, with 4 bases left between them. The V gene's germline CDR1 is SGHRS and CDR2 YFSETQ. This CDR3 has 13 amino acids. Filled out from reference TRBV5-1 and TRBJ1-1, the complete variable domain reads KAGVTQTPRYLIKTRGQQVTLSCSPISGHRSVSWYQQTPGQGLQFLFEYFSETQRNKGNFPGRFSGRQFSNSRSEMNVSTLELGDSALYLCASSLEGNTEAFFGQGTRLTVV.

The V and J genes are TRBV6-2 or TRBV6-3 and TRBJ2-3, with TRBD2 as a possible D gene (5 bases). V dropped 0 bases and J dropped 6 bases, with 16 bases sitting between them. Germline V lookup: CDR1 MNHEY, CDR2 SVGEGT. This CDR3 is built from 16 residues. CDR3 sequence (DNA): TGTGCCAGCAGTTACTCGCGAAGCGGCCCCTGGGATACGCAGTATTTT. This encodes CASSYSRSGPWDTQYF.

V and J are TRBV5-1 and TRBJ1-1, with D possibly matching TRBD1 (6 bases). This CDR3 has 13 residues. The germline CDR1 and CDR2 sequences are SGHRS and YFSETQ. Trimming cost V 6 bases and J 1 base, with 10 bases left between them. The CDR3 DNA reads TGCGCCAGCACGCGGACAGAGAACACTGAAGCTTTCTTT. This gives the protein CASTRTENTEAFF.

This chain joins TRBV7-9 and TRBJ1-4; D ambiguous. This CDR3 contains 13 residues. The germline V gene has CDR1 SEHNR and CDR2 FQNEAQ (reference sequence). The V and J ends lost 1 base and 8 bases respectively, with 8 bases between them. CDR3 region: CASSLGRTEKLFF. DNA for the CDR3: TGTGCCAGCAGCTTAGGGCGGACCGAAAAACTGTTTTTT. The whole variable domain, remainder taken from reference TRBV7-9 and TRBJ1-4, is DTGVSQNPRHKITKRGQNVTFRCDPISEHNRLYWYRQTLGQGPEFLTYFQNEAQLEKSRLLSDRFSAERPKGSFSTLEIQRTEQGDSAMYLCASSLGRTEKLFFGSGTQLSVL.

The chain combines TRBV4-3 with TRBJ1-4; the match to TRBD1 covers 9 bases. V dropped 1 base and J dropped 7; count of bases not matched to a gene: 7. From germline, CDR1 is LGHNA and CDR2 YSLEER. The CDR3 covers 16 residues. CDR3 coding DNA: TGCGCCAGCAGCCAAGCGTTGACAGGGGGTCCTGAAAAACTGTTTTTT. Its translation is CASSQALTGGPEKLFF.

The rearrangement uses TRBV19 and TRBJ1-6; D is undetermined. The CDR3 runs to 12 residues. Trimming cost V 3 bases and J 7 bases, with 4 bases left between them. Germline values: CDR1 LNHDA, CDR2 SQIVND (reference sequence). CDR3 amino acids: CASSMLNSPLHF. CDR3 in DNA: TGTGCCAGTAGTATGTTGAATTCACCCCTCCACTTT.

The chain uses TRBV11-2 and TRBJ1-4; no definite D call. This CDR3 is built from 13 residues. Germline loops: CDR1 SGHAT, CDR2 FQNNGV. Deletions cut 5 bases from V and 8 bases from J, with 12 bases between. The CDR3 is CASSPLWGEKLFF. CDR3 bases: TGTGCCAGCAGCCCCCTCTGGGGAGAAAAACTGTTTTTT.

The genes are TRBV5-1 and TRBJ1-4; 9 bases match TRBD1. Germline values: CDR1 SGHRS, CDR2 YFSETQ. J was trimmed by 0 bases and V by 4 bases; bases with no gene match: 4. CDR3 length: 16 residues. The CDR3 DNA sequence: TGCGCCAGCAGCCTGGGACAGGGCGCAACTAATGAAAAACTGTTTTTT. This sequence encodes CASSLGQGATNEKLFF.

This clone was seen only once. This chain uses TRBV5-1 with TRBJ2-1, with D unresolved. CDR1 is SGHRS and CDR2 is YFSETQ in the germline V gene. CDR3 length: 15 amino acids. Trimming stripped 0 bases from V and 6 bases from J, with 13 bases between. CDR3 amino acids: CASSLGWENRNEQFF. The CDR3 coding sequence is TGCGCCAGCAGCTTGGGGTGGGAAAACCGCAATGAGCAGTTCTTC. Full variable domain (remainder filled in from reference TRBV5-1 and TRBJ2-1): KAGVTQTPRYLIKTRGQQVTLSCSPISGHRSVSWYQQTPGQGLQFLFEYFSETQRNKGNFPGRFSGRQFSNSRSEMNVSTLELGDSALYLCASSLGWENRNEQFFGPGTRLTVL.

This chain uses TRBV19 with TRBJ2-1; 9 nucleotides line up with TRBD2. Trimming cost V 6 bases and J 8 bases; bases outside gene matches: 14. Per germline, CDR1 LNHDA and CDR2 SQIVND (reference sequence). The CDR3 has 16 residues. CDR3 nucleotide sequence: TGTGCCAGTAGGGATAGCGGGGGAAGGGGGAGTCATGAGCAGTTCTTC. Amino acids: CASRDSGGRGSHEQFF.

J is TRBJ1-4 and V is TRBV19; 9 bases fit TRBD1. Unmatched junction bases numbered 8, after V lost 6 bases and J lost 6 bases. The CDR3 totals 15 residues. Germline assignment: CDR1 LNHDA and CDR2 SQIVND (reference sequence). This CDR3 is CASRSRTGGHEKLFF. The CDR3 DNA follows: TGTGCCAGTAGGTCCCGTACAGGGGGCCATGAAAAACTGTTTTTT.

This clone came up once. The chain joins TRBV13 to TRBJ2-7; D uncertain. V was trimmed by 0 bases and J by 0 bases, leaving 9 bases between them. The CDR3 has 15 amino acids. From germline, CDR1 is PRHDT and CDR2 FYEKMQ (reference sequence). The chain's CDR3 is CASSLGRANSYEQYF. CDR3 sequence (DNA): TGTGCCAGCAGCTTAGGCCGGGCTAACTCCTACGAGCAGTACTTC.

As concerns this clone: Different DNA sequences within this sample yield the same CDR3. This rearrangement joins TRBV15 to TRBJ2-7; tentatively, D is TRBD1 or TRBD2 (5 bases each). CDR3 size: 13 residues. The V end lost 0 bases, the J end lost 3 bases, and 6 bases lay between the germline ends. Germline CDR1 is LNHNV and CDR2 is YYDKDF (reference sequence). CDR3 bases: TGTGCCACCAGCAGAGATGGGGGCTACGAGCAGTACTTC. Its protein is CATSRDGGYEQYF.

This chain uses TRBV7-8 with TRBJ1-5; 10 bases line up with TRBD1. V was pared by 5 bases and J by 6 bases, with 13 bases of the junction left unmatched. This CDR3 spans 17 amino acids. From germline, CDR1 is SGHVS and CDR2 FQNEAQ. The CDR3 is CASSLDRGRRIGQPQHF. DNA for the CDR3: TGTGCCAGCAGCCTCGACAGGGGGCGAAGGATCGGTCAGCCCCAGCATTTT.

The genes are TRBV6-5 and TRBJ1-1; a possible D gene is TRBD1 (5 bases). Trimming pared 9 bases from V and 0 bases from J, leaving 14 bases between. Germline loops: CDR1 MNHEY, CDR2 SVGAGI. This CDR3 has 14 amino acids. Here the CDR3 reads CASQQEPMNTEAFF. CDR3 bases: TGTGCCAGTCAACAGGAACCAATGAACACTGAAGCTTTCTTT.

This sequence joins TRBV30 and TRBJ1-5; D is perhaps TRBD1 (5 bases). The CDR3 is 21 residues long. The germline V and J ends were trimmed by 0 bases and 0 bases, with 27 bases remaining between them. CDR1 and CDR2 from the germline V gene are GTSNPN and SVGIG (reference sequence). This chain's CDR3 is CAWSVSGGVRVQPYSNQPQHF. The CDR3 DNA reads TGTGCCTGGAGTGTATCGGGGGGGGTCAGGGTCCAACCTTATAGCAATCAGCCCCAGCATTTT.

V and J are TRBV12-3 or TRBV12-4 and TRBJ1-1; 8 positions agree with TRBD1. The CDR3 spans 12 residues. The V gene end was trimmed by 5 bases and the J gene end by 9 bases; junction bases not matched to a gene: 5. As DNA, the CDR3 is TGTGCCAGCAGTCCGCGGACAGGGCAAGCTTTCTTT. Protein product: CASSPRTGQAFF.

The gene calls are TRBV5-1 and TRBJ2-1; TRBD1 matches at 8 bases. CDR1 and CDR2 (germline): SGHRS, YFSETQ. The CDR3 totals 17 residues. V gave up 1 base and J gave up 7 bases; unmatched junction bases: 13. CDR3 nucleotide sequence: TGCGCCAGCAGCTTGCATCCGTCAGGGGGCGGTAATAATGAGCAGTTCTTC. Protein: CASSLHPSGGGNNEQFF.

As DNA, the CDR3 is TGTGCCAGCAGTCCAAACCTCGGACTAGCGGGAACCCATGAGCAGTTCTTC. Amino acids: CASSPNLGLAGTHEQFF. The V and J genes are TRBV6-2 or TRBV6-3 and TRBJ2-1; TRBD2 aligns across 12 bases. With V trimmed by 5 bases and J by 8 bases, 13 bases remained unmatched. The CDR3 runs 17 residues. Germline assignment: CDR1 MNHEY and CDR2 SVGEGT.

This chain connects TRBV29-1 to TRBJ1-2; no clear D. Germline V gene sequence: CDR1 SQVTM, CDR2 ANQGSEA. The CDR3 has 11 residues. Deletions cut 4 bases from V and 7 bases from J, with 10 bases between. This CDR3 reads CSVGGLGGYTF. The DNA of the CDR3 is TGCAGCGTTGGCGGGTTGGGTGGCTACACCTTC.

This clone was picked up a small number of times. The chain employs TRBV29-1 and TRBJ2-7, with D maybe TRBD1 (7 bases). The germline V and J ends were trimmed by 4 bases and 7 bases, with 17 bases remaining between them. CDR1 is SQVTM, CDR2 ANQGSEA, per germline. The CDR3 is 13 amino acids. The CDR3 DNA sequence: TGCAGCGTTGGCGGGACAGCCTCGGGGGAGCAGTACTTC. Amino acid sequence: CSVGGTASGEQYF.

V and J are TRBV6-5 and TRBJ2-2, with 7 bases identical to TRBD2. The V and J ends lost 5 bases and 5 bases, in that order; junction bases with no gene match: 5. The germline V gene has CDR1 MNHEY and CDR2 SVGAGI. This CDR3 contains 14 residues. The chain's CDR3 is CASSPLGGTGELFF. In DNA form, the CDR3 reads TGTGCCAGCAGTCCGCTGGGAGGGACCGGGGAGCTGTTTTTT.

The table lists this clone with a few counts. V usage is TRBV24-1 and J usage is TRBJ2-5, with 8 positions matching TRBD1. V lost 4 bases to trimming and J lost 5 bases; unmatched junction nucleotides: 14. CDR1 KGHDR and CDR2 SFDVKD come from the germline V gene. CDR3 length: 17 amino acids. The CDR3 DNA sequence: TGTGCCACCAGTGACTACCTCGGACAGGGTGGTCTGGAGACCCAGTACTTC. Residues: CATSDYLGQGGLETQYF.

This chain connects TRBV21-1 to TRBJ1-4; the D call TRBD1 from the table was never checked on the DNA. TRBV21-1 is reported as a pseudogene. The CDR3 sequence is 15 residues long. CDR3 sequence (DNA): TGTGCCAGCAGCAAAGACGGGACAGGGGGCAAAAAACTGTTTTTT. This gives the protein CASSKDGTGGKKLFF.

The genes are TRBV11-2 and TRBJ1-2; TRBD1 matches at 8 bases. Germline loops: CDR1 SGHAT, CDR2 FQNNGV. The length of the CDR3 is 14 residues. With V trimmed by 3 bases and J by 7 bases, 7 bases remained unmatched. The CDR3 bases are TGTGCCAGCAGCTTCTCGGGACAGGCCACTGGCTACACCTTC. It specifies CASSFSGQATGYTF.

V and J are TRBV5-8 and TRBJ2-3, with TRBD2 matching over 7 bases. Germline V CDR1 and CDR2: SGHTS, YDEGEE. Trimming at V came to 2 bases and at J to 1 base, leaving 16 bases not matched to a gene. The CDR3 totals 19 residues. The CDR3 spells CASSFGRLAGTWGTDTQYF. In DNA form, the CDR3 reads TGTGCCAGCAGCTTTGGGAGGTTAGCGGGCACCTGGGGCACAGATACGCAGTATTTT.

V gene TRBV6-2 or TRBV6-3 combines with J gene TRBJ1-5; maybe TRBD1 (6 bases). The CDR3 has 16 amino acids. Germline values: CDR1 MNHEY, CDR2 SVGEGT. V shed 2 bases and J shed 0 bases, with 11 bases lying between them. The CDR3 region is CASSYGGGISNQPQHF. DNA of the CDR3: TGTGCCAGCAGTTACGGAGGGGGTATTAGCAATCAGCCCCAGCATTTT.

The genes are TRBV19 and TRBJ1-3; unclear D gene. The length of the CDR3 is 15 residues. Germline lookup yields CDR1 LNHDA and CDR2 SQIVND (reference sequence). With 2 bases removed from V and 2 bases from J, the gap between germline ends came to 10 bases. The CDR3 DNA sequence: TGTGCCAGTAGTATATCTCGGGAGACTGGAAACACCATATATTTT. Protein product: CASSISRETGNTIYF. Full variable domain (rest looked up from reference TRBV19 and TRBJ1-3): DGGITQSPKYLFRKEGQNVTLSCEQNLNHDAMYWYRQDPGQGLRLIYYSQIVNDFQKGDIAEGYSVSREKKESFPLTVTSAQKNPTAFYLCASSISRETGNTIYFGEGSWLTVV.

The chain is built from TRBV29-1 and TRBJ2-1; 11 bases agree with TRBD2. From germline, CDR1 is SQVTM and CDR2 ANQGSEA. V lost 4 bases, J lost 3 bases, and 2 bases stayed unmatched. The CDR3 is 14 residues long. CDR3: CSVGLAGYYNEQFF. The CDR3 coding sequence is TGCAGCGTTGGACTAGCGGGGTACTACAATGAGCAGTTCTTC.